This T cell receptor beta chain originates from a study of response to subunit inactivated influenza vaccine. Study results and caveats: New T cells are recruited in small numbers by each seasonal influenza vaccination, according to the authors' suggestion.

TCRdb called the RT-PCR reads again in MiXCR, with one record for every CDR3 protein. The sample lists approximately 530,000 distinct CDR3 sequences, around 13% occurring once. As regards this clonotype: The antigen remains undetermined.

Per the germline V gene, CDR1 is SQVTM and CDR2 is ANQGSEA. V lost 2 bases and J lost 7, with 8 bases in between. There are 11 residues in the CDR3. The TCR originated in a man between 50 and 59 years old who received an inactivated influenza vaccine. Specimen: PBMCs from blood, collected roughly 47 days after vaccination. This chain connects TRBV29-1 to TRBJ1-2; a possible D gene is TRBD1 (5 bases). The CDR3 protein is CSVESDSGYTF. CDR3 nucleotide sequence: TGCAGCGTTGAAAGTGACAGTGGCTACACCTTC.